These 24 T cell receptor beta chains came from one sample sequenced in a study of blood T cell repertoires in COVID-19. Assay used: immunoSEQ multiplex PCR; TCRdb lists only in-frame clones, some missing. Seen here are 20,000 to 25,000 clones, nearly 90% observed once, and the top ten hold more than 20%. The sample consisted of peripheral blood. The receptor set was obtained from a human donor with active COVID-19. The donor label of this sample is uncertain.

The rearrangement joins TRBV10-3 to TRBJ2-5, with TRBD1 matching over 7 bases. The CDR3 contains 14 residues. Germline CDR1 ENHRY, CDR2 SYGVKD. After removal of 6 bases from V and 1 base from J, the junction contained 5 bases not matched to a gene. CDR3 sequence (DNA): TGTGCCATCAGAGAGACAGGGTCCCAAGAGACCCAGTACTTC. Translated, it gives CAIRETGSQETQYF.

The chain is built from TRBV15 and TRBJ2-2; 7 positions match TRBD1. Germline V gene data show CDR1 as LNHNV and CDR2 as YYDKDF (reference sequence). The CDR3 covers 15 residues. The J segment lost 4 bases and the V segment lost 3 bases, leaving 5 bases of the junction unmatched. CDR3 sequence: CATSREQGITGELFF. The CDR3 DNA reads as TGTGCCACCAGCAGGGAACAGGGGATCACCGGGGAGCTGTTTTTT.

The rearrangement links TRBV19 to TRBJ2-2; 10 bases line up with TRBD2. This CDR3 contains 18 residues. Germline assignment: CDR1 LNHDA and CDR2 SQIVND (reference sequence). Trimming took 5 bases from V and 2 from J; bases not matched to a gene: 11. CDR3 region: CASSPNGGLATNTGELFF. The CDR3 region has the DNA TGTGCCAGTAGTCCCAACGGGGGACTAGCGACAAACACCGGGGAGCTGTTTTTT. The whole variable domain, filled in from reference TRBV19 and TRBJ2-2, reads DGGITQSPKYLFRKEGQNVTLSCEQNLNHDAMYWYRQDPGQGLRLIYYSQIVNDFQKGDIAEGYSVSREKKESFPLTVTSAQKNPTAFYLCASSPNGGLATNTGELFFGEGSRLTVL.

This chain connects TRBV30 to TRBJ2-1; D is unresolved. The CDR3 is made up of 15 amino acids. Trimming shortened V by 4 bases and J by 3 bases, and 16 bases separated the two germline ends. In germline, CDR1 is GTSNPN, CDR2 SVGIG (reference sequence). This chain's CDR3 is CAWTRRLNYYNEQFF. In DNA form, the CDR3 reads TGTGCCTGGACACGTCGCCTAAACTACTACAATGAGCAGTTCTTC.

The J gene is TRBJ2-3, the V gene TRBV5-1; 8 bases are a match to TRBD2. Germline lookup yields CDR1 SGHRS and CDR2 YFSETQ. J lost 6 bases, V lost 0 bases, and 12 bases had no gene match. The CDR3 has 17 amino acids. The DNA of the CDR3 is TGCGCCAGCAGCTTGGGAACCGGGACTAGACGCCCCGATACGCAGTATTTT. This encodes CASSLGTGTRRPDTQYF.

V gene TRBV6-5 combines with J gene TRBJ2-7; 8 bases are a match to TRBD2. Germline V gene data show CDR1 as MNHEY and CDR2 as SVGAGI. This CDR3 region has 14 residues. J gave up 0 bases and V 6 bases, and 4 bases lay outside the gene matches. The CDR3, as DNA: TGTGCCAGCAGACTAACTAGCGGCTCCTACGAGCAGTACTTC. Encoded protein: CASRLTSGSYEQYF.

The rearrangement uses TRBV11-2 and TRBJ2-5, with 7 bases that match TRBD1. The trim removed 2 bases at V and 5 bases at J, leaving 17 bases unmatched. The CDR3 spans 18 residues. CDR1 is SGHAT and CDR2 is FQNNGV in the germline V gene. CDR3 sequence reads: CASSLKPLSQGRWETQYF. The CDR3 nucleotides read TGTGCCAGCAGCTTAAAGCCCCTATCACAGGGGAGATGGGAGACCCAGTACTTC.

The rearrangement links TRBV2 to TRBJ2-5; maybe TRBD2 (5 bases). The germline V gene has CDR1 SNHLY and CDR2 FYNNEI. V lost 4 bases and J lost 5, with 14 bases in between. The CDR3 spans 14 residues. CDR3 sequence (DNA): TGTGCCAGCAGTGGTACTAGTTGGGAGGAGACCCAGTACTTC. Amino acid sequence: CASSGTSWEETQYF.

This chain uses TRBV6-5 with TRBJ2-2; TRBD1 matches 8 bases. The CDR3 sequence is 15 residues long. Trimming took 7 bases from V and 3 from J; bases not matched to a gene: 7. Germline V gene sequence: CDR1 MNHEY, CDR2 SVGAGI. This chain's CDR3 is CASTLDRADTGELFF. The CDR3 DNA is TGTGCCAGCACCCTGGACAGGGCGGACACCGGGGAGCTGTTTTTT.

This clone was seen a few times. The junction departs from the called germline gene at one end, perhaps through a read error. The genes are TRBV7-7 and TRBJ2-5; 8 bases match TRBD2. Germline V gene data show CDR1 as SSHAT and CDR2 as FNYEAQ (reference sequence). The CDR3 contains 16 residues. Written as DNA, the CDR3 is TGTGCTAGCAGCTTTGGTACTAGCGGACACCAAGAGACCCAGTACTTC. Translated: CASSFGTSGHQETQYF.

The chain links TRBV3-1 (or the pseudogene TRBV3-2) to TRBJ2-3, with 7 bases aligning to TRBD2. This CDR3 is built from 12 residues. V lost 4 bases and J lost 6; bases outside the gene matches: 1. The germline gives CDR1 LGHDT, CDR2 YNNKEL (reference sequence). The CDR3 DNA is TGTGCCAGCAGCCCGCGGGGGGATACGCAGTATTTT. Amino acid sequence: CASSPRGDTQYF.

J is TRBJ2-1 and V is TRBV20-1; 7 positions match TRBD1. From germline, CDR1 is DFQATT and CDR2 SNEGSKA (reference sequence). J lost 9 bases, V lost 5 bases, and 4 bases had no gene match. The CDR3 consists of 11 residues. This CDR3 is CSALTGFEQFF. The DNA of the CDR3 is TGCAGTGCTTTGACAGGGTTTGAGCAGTTCTTC.

V usage is TRBV18 and J usage is TRBJ1-1, with 11 bases matching TRBD1. Germline V gene lookup returns CDR1 KGHSH and CDR2 LQKENI. CDR3 size: 14 residues. Trimming removed 8 bases from V and 4 bases from J; junction bases left unmatched: 6. The CDR3 sequence: CASRAGTGGTEAFF. CDR3 DNA: TGTGCCAGCAGAGCCGGGACAGGGGGCACTGAAGCTTTCTTT. Looking up the rest from reference TRBV18 and TRBJ1-1 gives the full variable domain: NAGVMQNPRHLVRRRGQEARLRCSPMKGHSHVYWYRQLPEEGLKFMVYLQKENIIDESGMPKERFSAEFPKEGPSILRIQQVVRGDSAAYFCASRAGTGGTEAFFGQGTRLTVV.

The gene calls are TRBV7-9 and TRBJ2-5; tentative D call: TRBD2 (6 bases). Germline-derived CDR1 and CDR2 are SEHNR and FQNEAQ (reference sequence). The length of the CDR3 is 15 residues. Between the trimmed V and J ends, which lost 0 bases and 5 bases, there was a span of 13 bases. The CDR3 nucleotides read TGTGCCAGCAGCTTAGCTCCCGGGAGTGCGGAGACCCAGTACTTC. Its protein product is CASSLAPGSAETQYF.

The rearrangement joins TRBV28 to TRBJ2-7, with a weak D call TRBD2 (6 bases). Germline assignment: CDR1 MDHEN and CDR2 SYDVKM. Trimming shortened V by 3 bases and J by 2 bases, and 14 bases separated the two germline ends. The CDR3 loop spans 15 amino acids. DNA for the CDR3: TGTGCCAGCAGTTTTGTTCGAAGCGGGCCCTACGAGCAGTACTTC. It is translated as CASSFVRSGPYEQYF. Using reference TRBV28 and TRBJ2-7 for the parts outside the CDR3, the full variable domain is DVKVTQSSRYLVKRTGEKVFLECVQDMDHENMFWYRQDPGLGLRLIYFSYDVKMKEKGDIPEGYSVSREKKERFSLILESASTNQTSMYLCASSFVRSGPYEQYFGPGTRLTVT.

The sample holds one count of this clone. The J gene is TRBJ2-7, the V gene TRBV10-1, with 7 positions matching TRBD1. The CDR3 loop spans 17 amino acids. Germline V gene data show CDR1 as WNHNN and CDR2 as SYGVQD (reference sequence). V lost 0 bases to trimming and J lost 3 bases; unmatched junction nucleotides: 11. CDR3 sequence (DNA): TGCGCCAGCAGTGAGTCGACTCGCAGGGGGTCCGGCTACGAGCAGTACTTC. Protein sequence: CASSESTRRGSGYEQYF.

This clone occurred once. The genes are TRBV30 and TRBJ1-1, with 7 nucleotides matching TRBD1. The CDR3 length is 13 residues. From germline, CDR1 is GTSNPN and CDR2 SVGIG (reference sequence). The junction had 4 bases not matched to a gene; V was cut back by 5 bases and J by 1 base. The CDR3 loop reads CAWRTGRNTEAFF. The CDR3 region has the DNA TGTGCCTGGCGGACAGGCCGGAACACTGAAGCTTTCTTT.

The gene calls are TRBV4-2 and TRBJ2-5; D possibly corresponds to TRBD2 (5 bases). The CDR3 runs 15 residues. Deletions cut 0 bases from V and 4 bases from J, with 12 bases between. Germline CDR1 reads LGHNA; CDR2 reads YNFKEQ. The CDR3 region is CASSQDRGLGETQYF. The CDR3, as DNA: TGTGCCAGCAGCCAAGATCGGGGTCTGGGAGAGACCCAGTACTTC.

The count of this clone is one. The chain links TRBV6-5 to TRBJ2-5; 8 bases align to TRBD1. CDR1 is MNHEY and CDR2 is SVGAGI in the germline V gene. CDR3 size: 16 residues. V lost 0 bases to trimming and J lost 2 bases; unmatched junction nucleotides: 5. CDR3 DNA sequence: TGTGCCAGCAGTTACTCTCGCAGGGGGCCTCAAGAGACCCAGTACTTC. The encoded protein is CASSYSRRGPQETQYF.

The chain links TRBV2 to TRBJ1-1, with TRBD1 identical over 7 bases. The J segment lost 7 bases and the V segment lost 3 bases, leaving 2 bases of the junction unmatched. The CDR3 is made up of 12 amino acids. The germline V gene has CDR1 SNHLY and CDR2 FYNNEI. CDR3 nucleotide sequence: TGTGCCAGCAGTGATCAGGGGGTTGAAGCTTTCTTT. The encoded protein is CASSDQGVEAFF.

This chain links TRBV2 with TRBJ2-5, with 9 bases fitting TRBD2. The CDR3 covers 15 residues. V lost 5 bases and J lost 1; bases outside the gene matches: 5. Germline V CDR1 and CDR2: SNHLY, FYNNEI. CDR3 region: CASSTKRGAQETQYF. The CDR3, as DNA: TGTGCCAGCAGTACTAAGCGGGGGGCCCAAGAGACCCAGTACTTC.

This chain connects TRBV7-2 to TRBJ2-2; 9 nucleotides align to TRBD2. The junction had 10 bases not matched to a gene; V was cut back by 1 base and J by 7 bases. This CDR3 spans 17 amino acids. Germline V gives CDR1 SGHTA, CDR2 FQGNSA. The CDR3 is CASSLDPAGGRRGELFF. DNA of the CDR3: TGTGCCAGCAGCTTAGATCCAGCGGGAGGTCGGCGCGGGGAGCTGTTTTTT.

The rearrangement uses TRBV4-3 and TRBJ2-1, with D perhaps TRBD2 (6 bases). V was trimmed by 1 base and J by 8 bases, leaving 15 bases between them. In germline, CDR1 is LGHNA, CDR2 YSLEER. The CDR3 extends over 15 amino acids. The CDR3 is CASSQAGGGSYEQFF. CDR3 bases: TGCGCCAGCAGCCAAGCAGGTGGGGGGTCGTATGAGCAGTTCTTC.

The chain joins TRBV20-1 to TRBJ2-2; 15 nucleotides agree with TRBD2. Trimming removed 3 bases from V and 4 bases from J; junction bases left unmatched: 6. Germline V lookup: CDR1 DFQATT, CDR2 SNEGSKA (reference sequence). This CDR3 is 17 amino acids long. CDR3 protein: CSASRGLAGGGTGELFF. Written as DNA, the CDR3 is TGCAGTGCTAGTAGGGGACTAGCGGGAGGAGGCACCGGGGAGCTGTTTTTT.